This is a list of T cell receptor beta chains from one sample in a study of cytomegalovirus exposure and HLA in healthy donors. The assay was immunoSEQ multiplex PCR, and TCRdb's table has in-frame clones only and misses some. Altogether some 140,000 clones are present, 64% being singletons, with the ten largest covering 2.4%. The sequenced sample was PBMCs. These receptors were taken from a middle-aged woman in good health and CMV-seronegative. Each CDR3 is given with its conserved first and last residue.

TRBV7-8	TRBJ1-2	CASSFGQGALGYTF
TRBV5-8	TRBJ1-1	CASRPTVGTEAFF
TRBV7-2	TRBJ2-1	CASSPGGPSNEQFF
TRBV4-1	TRBJ1-1	CASSQDPRGASTEAFF
TRBV5-8	TRBJ1-5	CASSNYRGQPQHF
TRBV7-9	TRBJ2-1	CASSTARNEQFF
TRBV2	TRBJ2-5	CASKRGEQETQYF
TRBV4-3	TRBJ1-2	CASSQGGGQAYGYTF
TRBV9	TRBJ2-7	CASSVGAGASYEQYF
TRBV6-5	TRBJ1-1	CASRAGTSNTEAFF
TRBV25-1	TRBJ2-3	CASSEYKTGGTDTQYF
TRBV5-1	TRBJ1-2	CASSLLGGDKYGYTF
TRBV29-1	TRBJ2-4	CSSRGGDLENIQYF
TRBV28	TRBJ1-1	CASRFNRGQARGFF
TRBV19	TRBJ2-6	CASSIGGGTGLPGANVLTF
TRBV5-6	TRBJ1-2	CASSWGQGGGGYTF
TRBV7-9	TRBJ2-7	CASSLDIYEQYF
TRBV9	TRBJ1-4	CASSLDSSKEKLFF